Below, 26 T cell receptor beta chains from the same sample are listed, as sequenced in a study of cytomegalovirus exposure and HLA in healthy donors. The PCR ran on 60 Vbeta and 13 Jbeta primers. Using immunoSEQ multiplex PCR, the repertoire was profiled, and TCRdb retains in-frame clones only, with some absent. The sample has 150,000 to 200,000 clones; about 80% are singletons. The source material was PBMCs. Receptors originate from a woman between 50 and 59 years old in good health and CMV-seronegative.

This clone is labeled large. V gene TRBV4-3 combines with J gene TRBJ1-2; no clear D gene. Germline V gene sequence: CDR1 LGHNA, CDR2 YSLEER. CDR3 length: 16 residues. With 0 bases removed from V and 6 bases from J, the gap between germline ends came to 17 bases. CDR3 coding DNA: TGCGCCAGCAGCCAAGATCCCGGCCCCGGGGTCGATGGCTACACCTTC. The encoded protein is CASSQDPGPGVDGYTF.

This chain uses TRBV7-6 with TRBJ1-3; D remains ambiguous. Germline assignment: CDR1 SGHVS and CDR2 FNYEAQ. Trimming took 3 bases from V and 3 from J, leaving 12 bases between them. The CDR3 totals 15 residues. CDR3 loop: CASSFGSLFGNTIYF. Here the CDR3 DNA reads TGTGCCAGCAGCTTCGGTAGTCTTTTTGGAAACACCATATATTTT.

The CDR3 DNA reads TGTGCCAGCAGCATCTCCGGGACAGGGGCTGAAGCTTTCTTT. This encodes CASSISGTGAEAFF. V gene TRBV11-2 combines with J gene TRBJ1-1; 10 bases align to TRBD1. The CDR3 length is 14 residues. The germline gives CDR1 SGHAT, CDR2 FQNNGV. J was trimmed by 6 bases and V by 5 bases; bases with no gene match: 6. Combining the CDR3 with reference TRBV11-2 and TRBJ1-1 gives the whole variable domain EAGVAQSPRYKIIEKRQSVAFWCNPISGHATLYWYQQILGQGPKLLIQFQNNGVVDDSQLPKDRFSAERLKGVDSTLKIQPAKLEDSAVYLCASSISGTGAEAFFGQGTRLTVV.

The gene calls are TRBV19 and TRBJ1-1; 7 bases fit TRBD1. This CDR3 spans 14 amino acids. Unmatched junction bases numbered 8, after V lost 5 bases and J lost 5 bases. Germline V CDR1 and CDR2: LNHDA, SQIVND (reference sequence). This CDR3 is CASSSRDSWTEAFF. The CDR3 region has the DNA TGTGCCAGTAGTTCCCGGGACAGTTGGACTGAAGCTTTCTTT. The full variable domain, in which reference TRBV19 and TRBJ1-1 provide the parts outside the CDR3, is DGGITQSPKYLFRKEGQNVTLSCEQNLNHDAMYWYRQDPGQGLRLIYYSQIVNDFQKGDIAEGYSVSREKKESFPLTVTSAQKNPTAFYLCASSSRDSWTEAFFGQGTRLTVV.

The chain links TRBV4-2 to TRBJ1-5; 7 positions match TRBD1. The V gene's germline CDR1 is LGHNA and CDR2 YNFKEQ. The junction had 7 bases not matched to a gene; V was cut back by 0 bases and J by 8 bases. This CDR3 comprises 15 residues. The CDR3: CASSQDPRQGEPQHF. CDR3 nucleotide sequence: TGTGCCAGCAGCCAAGACCCCCGACAGGGTGAGCCCCAGCATTTT.

V gene TRBV28 combines with J gene TRBJ1-2, with TRBD1 as a possible D gene (5 bases). The CDR3 runs 14 residues. Per the germline V gene, CDR1 is MDHEN and CDR2 is SYDVKM. With 1 base removed from V and 4 bases from J, the gap between germline ends came to 10 bases. CDR3 sequence reads: CASSLYQGTYGYTF. The CDR3 DNA sequence: TGTGCCAGCAGTTTATACCAGGGAACCTATGGCTACACCTTC.

The chain employs TRBV6-6 and TRBJ2-3, with a weak D call TRBD1 (6 bases). The CDR3 has 15 amino acids. Germline V gene sequence: CDR1 MNHNY, CDR2 SVGAGI (reference sequence). The ends were cut back, 5 bases at V and 0 bases at J, with 12 bases in the middle. For the CDR3, the DNA is TGTGCCAGCAGTCGGACAGCCCATAGCACAGATACGCAGTATTTT. Residues: CASSRTAHSTDTQYF.

The chain links TRBV10-3 to TRBJ2-1; D possibly corresponds to TRBD2 (7 bases). The germline V gene has CDR1 ENHRY and CDR2 SYGVKD. The CDR3 extends over 15 amino acids. V lost 11 bases, J lost 0 bases, and 17 bases lay in between. CDR3 sequence reads: CAGGEGGGSYNEQFF. The CDR3 coding sequence is TGTGCCGGGGGGGAGGGAGGGGGCTCCTACAATGAGCAGTTCTTC.

The chain carries TRBV19 and TRBJ2-1; TRBD2 aligns across 8 bases. V was pared by 3 bases and J by 3 bases, with 4 bases of the junction left unmatched. Germline V gives CDR1 LNHDA, CDR2 SQIVND (reference sequence). The length of the CDR3 is 15 residues. The CDR3, as DNA: TGTGCCAGTAGTATTGGTGGGACTAGCTACAATGAGCAGTTCTTC. Amino acids: CASSIGGTSYNEQFF.

The V and J genes are TRBV29-1 and TRBJ1-3, with TRBD1 matching 7 bases. Germline CDR1 SQVTM, CDR2 ANQGSEA. This CDR3 is built from 12 residues. The J segment lost 8 bases and the V segment lost 8 bases, leaving 9 bases of the junction unmatched. The CDR3 sequence is CSILTGKDTIYF. The CDR3 DNA sequence: TGCAGCATACTGACAGGGAAAGACACCATATATTTT.

The chain employs TRBV30 and TRBJ1-2, with unresolved D. This CDR3 spans 10 amino acids. The germline V gene has CDR1 GTSNPN and CDR2 SVGIG (reference sequence). V gave up 3 bases and J gave up 8 bases, with 7 bases separating them. The CDR3 loop reads CAWRGVGYTF. CDR3 coding DNA: TGTGCCTGGAGGGGCGTAGGCTACACCTTC.

The chain recombines TRBV6-5 with TRBJ2-3, with D possibly being TRBD2 (6 bases). V was shortened by 0 bases and J by 6 bases, with 16 bases between the two germline ends. Germline CDR1 and CDR2: MNHEY and SVGAGI. The CDR3 has 16 residues. CDR3 DNA: TGTGCCAGCAGTTACTCGGAGGGGTCCCCGGTGGATACGCAGTATTTT. This gives the protein CASSYSEGSPVDTQYF.

The CDR3, as DNA: TGTGCCAGCAGCTTACAGCGGGGGGGGGTTCAGTATTTT. This codes for CASSLQRGGVQYF. The chain links TRBV7-2 to TRBJ2-3; 10 bases are shared with TRBD2. Trimming cost V 2 bases and J 12 bases; bases outside gene matches: 5. CDR1 is SGHTA, CDR2 FQGNSA, per germline. CDR3 length: 13 residues.

The chain is built from TRBV5-4 and TRBJ2-2; perhaps TRBD2 as D (7 bases). V shed 4 bases and J shed 4 bases, with 17 bases lying between them. Germline V CDR1 and CDR2: SGHNT, YYREEE (reference sequence). The CDR3 has 16 residues. The CDR3 DNA reads TGTGCCAGCAGCGACCCGAAGGGGGGGAGCACCGGGGAGCTGTTTTTT. Amino acid sequence: CASSDPKGGSTGELFF. Full variable domain (rest looked up from reference TRBV5-4 and TRBJ2-2): ETGVTQSPTHLIKTRGQQVTLRCSSQSGHNTVSWYQQALGQGPQFIFQYYREEENGRGNFPPRFSGLQFPNYSSELNVNALELDDSALYLCASSDPKGGSTGELFFGEGSRLTVL.

This clone was seen once. The chain carries TRBV9 and TRBJ2-3; 12 bases agree with TRBD2. J was trimmed by 5 bases and V by 0 bases; bases with no gene match: 7. The CDR3 has 17 residues. Germline CDR1 and CDR2: SGDLS and YYNGEE. CDR3 bases: TGTGCCAGCAGCGTAGACCTAGCGGGGGGGCAGAAAGATACGCAGTATTTT. Its protein is CASSVDLAGGQKDTQYF.

The table lists this clone with a count of one. The rearrangement uses TRBV15 and TRBJ1-3; D remains unclear. Germline CDR1 reads LNHNV; CDR2 reads YYDKDF (reference sequence). V lost 1 base and J 0 bases, leaving 13 bases between the germline ends. The CDR3 extends over 17 amino acids. CDR3 DNA sequence: TGTGCCACCAGCAGAGCGCGTGCAAGCCTCTCTGGAAACACCATATATTTT. This sequence encodes CATSRARASLSGNTIYF.

This rearrangement joins TRBV19 to TRBJ2-4; a possible D gene is TRBD2 (6 bases). The CDR3 runs to 14 residues. Trimming shortened V by 7 bases and J by 1 base, and 11 bases separated the two germline ends. In germline, CDR1 is LNHDA, CDR2 SQIVND (reference sequence). Here the CDR3 reads CASNGRGAKNIQYF. The CDR3 DNA reads as TGTGCCAGTAATGGACGGGGGGCCAAAAACATTCAGTACTTC.

This clone appeared a single time. V is TRBV7-2 and J is TRBJ2-3; TRBD2 agrees at 9 bases. The CDR3 is 12 amino acids. The V gene end was trimmed by 2 bases and the J gene end by 12 bases; junction bases not matched to a gene: 3. Germline loops: CDR1 SGHTA, CDR2 FQGNSA. The CDR3 bases are TGTGCCAGCAGCTTATCTAGCGGGACCCAGTATTTT. It specifies CASSLSSGTQYF.

As concerns this clone: The identical CDR3 is also encoded by other nucleotide sequences in the sample. The chain carries TRBV6-5 and TRBJ1-5; 8 bases fit TRBD1. The CDR3 covers 15 residues. V was clipped by 5 bases and J by 7 bases; unmatched bases: 10. Germline CDR1 MNHEY, CDR2 SVGAGI. The CDR3, as DNA: TGTGCCAGCAGTAACGGGCAGGGGGCCAGGCAGCCCCAGCATTTT. As protein: CASSNGQGARQPQHF.

The rearrangement links TRBV30 to TRBJ1-5; D possibly corresponds to TRBD1 (6 bases). This CDR3 is 14 amino acids long. V was trimmed by 4 bases and J by 1 base, leaving 11 bases between them. Germline CDR1 reads GTSNPN; CDR2 reads SVGIG (reference sequence). CDR3 nucleotides: TGTGCCTGGAACGGGGGGCTCAGCAATCAGCCCCAGCATTTT. Translating gives CAWNGGLSNQPQHF.

This sequence joins TRBV5-1 and TRBJ2-3, with D tentatively TRBD1 (5 bases). CDR1 and CDR2 (germline): SGHRS, YFSETQ. The CDR3 runs 14 residues. V lost 0 bases and J 4 bases, leaving 9 bases between the germline ends. The CDR3: CASSLARVPDTQYF. For the CDR3, the DNA is TGCGCCAGCAGCTTGGCCAGGGTTCCAGATACGCAGTATTTT.

This clone showed up just once. This chain links TRBV6-1 with TRBJ2-7; tentative D call: TRBD2 (6 bases). Germline values: CDR1 MNHNS, CDR2 SASEGT. The CDR3 length is 12 residues. V lost 8 bases and J 6 bases, leaving 14 bases between the germline ends. The CDR3: CASPGSRAEQYF. The CDR3 DNA is TGTGCCAGCCCCGGGAGCAGGGCCGAGCAGTACTTC.

The chain recombines TRBV5-6 with TRBJ2-7; 9 positions agree with TRBD2. This CDR3 contains 13 residues. Per the germline V gene, CDR1 is SGHDT and CDR2 is YYEEEE. Trimming cost V 5 bases and J 3 bases; bases outside gene matches: 3. The CDR3 sequence is CASRGRGGYEQYF. As DNA, the CDR3 is TGTGCCAGCAGAGGGCGGGGGGGCTACGAGCAGTACTTC. The full variable domain, its missing parts supplied by reference TRBV5-6 and TRBJ2-7, is DAGVTQSPTHLIKTRGQQVTLRCSPKSGHDTVSWYQQALGQGPQFIFQYYEEEERQRGNFPDRFSGHQFPNYSSELNVNALLLGDSALYLCASRGRGGYEQYFGPGTRLTVT.

The rearrangement uses TRBV5-1 and TRBJ2-7; 8 nucleotides line up with TRBD2. Germline CDR1 SGHRS, CDR2 YFSETQ. The length of the CDR3 is 14 residues. Germline trimming cut 7 bases from V and 7 bases from J; bases unmatched to any gene: 13. The CDR3 nucleotides read TGCGCCAGCTCTTCCGGGGGGGCGTCTGGAGAGCAGTACTTC. This translates into CASSSGGASGEQYF.

The rearrangement links TRBV15 to TRBJ1-2, with 8 positions matching TRBD1. The trim removed 4 bases at V and 6 bases at J, leaving 10 bases unmatched. The germline gives CDR1 LNHNV, CDR2 YYDKDF (reference sequence). CDR3 size: 15 residues. CDR3 coding DNA: TGTGCCACCAGCACCGCGGACAGGGACCGGAATGGCTACACCTTC. It specifies CATSTADRDRNGYTF. The variable domain in full, with the rest retrieved from reference TRBV15 and TRBJ1-2, is DAMVIQNPRYQVTQFGKPVTLSCSQTLNHNVMYWYQQKSSQAPKLLFHYYDKDFNNEADTPDNFQSRRPNTSFCFLDIRSPGLGDTAMYLCATSTADRDRNGYTFGSGTRLTVV.

The rearrangement links TRBV7-2 to TRBJ2-6; D not certain. The V and J ends lost 1 base and 0 bases respectively, with 13 bases between them. This CDR3 is 18 amino acids long. The V gene's germline CDR1 is SGHTA and CDR2 FQGNSA. CDR3 coding DNA: TGTGCCAGCAGCTTAGAAAGATTCGCCAGCTCTGGGGCCAACGTCCTGACTTTC. The encoded protein is CASSLERFASSGANVLTF.